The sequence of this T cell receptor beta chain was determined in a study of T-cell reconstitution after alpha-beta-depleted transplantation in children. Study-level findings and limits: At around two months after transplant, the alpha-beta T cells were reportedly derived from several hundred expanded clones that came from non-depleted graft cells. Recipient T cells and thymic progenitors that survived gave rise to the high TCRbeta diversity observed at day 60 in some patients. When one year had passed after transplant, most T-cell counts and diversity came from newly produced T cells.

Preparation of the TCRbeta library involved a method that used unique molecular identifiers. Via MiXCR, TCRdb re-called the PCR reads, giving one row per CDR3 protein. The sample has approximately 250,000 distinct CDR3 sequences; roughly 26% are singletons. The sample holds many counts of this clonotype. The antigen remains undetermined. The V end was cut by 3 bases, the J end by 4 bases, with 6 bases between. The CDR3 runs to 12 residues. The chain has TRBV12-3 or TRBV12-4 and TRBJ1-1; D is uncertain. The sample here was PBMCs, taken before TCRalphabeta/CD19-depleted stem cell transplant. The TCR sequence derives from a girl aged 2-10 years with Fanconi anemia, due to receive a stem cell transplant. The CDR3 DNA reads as TGTGCCAGCAGTTTTTTAAGCACTGAAGCTTTCTTT. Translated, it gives CASSFLSTEAFF.